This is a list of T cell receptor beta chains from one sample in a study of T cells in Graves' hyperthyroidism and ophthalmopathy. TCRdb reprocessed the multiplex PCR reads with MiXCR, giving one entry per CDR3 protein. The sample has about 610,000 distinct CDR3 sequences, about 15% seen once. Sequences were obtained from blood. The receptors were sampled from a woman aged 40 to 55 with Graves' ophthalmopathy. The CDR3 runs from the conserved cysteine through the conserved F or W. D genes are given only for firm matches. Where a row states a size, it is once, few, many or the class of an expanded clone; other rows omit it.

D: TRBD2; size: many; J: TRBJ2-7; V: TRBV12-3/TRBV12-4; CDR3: CASRPGTSDYEQYF; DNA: TGTGCCAGCAGACCCGGGACTAGCGATTACGAGCAGTACTTC
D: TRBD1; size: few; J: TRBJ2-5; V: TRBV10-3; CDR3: CAISGGTGNRDQYF; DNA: TGTGCCATCAGTGGGGGGACAGGGAACCGTGACCAGTACTTC
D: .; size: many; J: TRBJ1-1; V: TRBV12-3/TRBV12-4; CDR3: CASSGQANTEAFF; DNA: TGTGCCAGCAGTGGCCAGGCGAACACTGAAGCTTTCTTT
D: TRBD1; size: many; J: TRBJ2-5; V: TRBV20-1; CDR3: CSQTGTGNLETQYF; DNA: TGCAGTCAAACCGGGACAGGGAATCTAGAGACCCAGTACTTC
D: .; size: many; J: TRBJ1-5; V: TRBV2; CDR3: CASSEGTVGNQPQHF; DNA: TGTGCCAGCAGCGAGGGGACGGTCGGTAATCAGCCCCAGCATTTT
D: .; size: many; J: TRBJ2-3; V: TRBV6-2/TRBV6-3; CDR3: CASSYLQEEGHTDTQYF; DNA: TGTGCCAGCAGTTACCTTCAGGAGGAGGGGCACACAGATACGCAGTATTTT
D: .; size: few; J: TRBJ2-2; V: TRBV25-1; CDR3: CASSESLWNAGELFF; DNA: TGTGCCAGCAGTGAATCTTTATGGAACGCCGGGGAGCTGTTTTTT
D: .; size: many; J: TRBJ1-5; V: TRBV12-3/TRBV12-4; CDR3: CASAGTRSNQPQHF; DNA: TGTGCCAGTGCCGGGACAAGGAGCAATCAGCCCCAGCATTTT
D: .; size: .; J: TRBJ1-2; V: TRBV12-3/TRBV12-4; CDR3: CASSPGVNYGYTF; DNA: TGTGCCAGCAGCCCCGGGGTTAACTATGGCTACACCTTC
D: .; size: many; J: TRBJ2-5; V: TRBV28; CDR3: CASGPSDETQYF; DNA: TGTGCCAGCGGACCTAGCGATGAGACCCAGTACTTC
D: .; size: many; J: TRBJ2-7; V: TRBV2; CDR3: CASCPGVEQYF; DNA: TGTGCCAGCTGCCCTGGGGTAGAGCAGTACTTC
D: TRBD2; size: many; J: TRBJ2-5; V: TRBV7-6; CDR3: CASSSRTSAETQYF; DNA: TGTGCCAGCAGCTCCCGGACTAGCGCGGAGACCCAGTACTTC
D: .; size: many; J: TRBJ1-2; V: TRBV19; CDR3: CASSGTVANYGYTF; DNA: TGTGCCAGTAGTGGGACGGTAGCTAACTATGGCTACACCTTC
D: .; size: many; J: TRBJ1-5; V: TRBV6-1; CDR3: CASSEDGGWQPQHF; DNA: TGTGCCAGCAGTGAAGATGGGGGTTGGCAGCCCCAGCATTTT
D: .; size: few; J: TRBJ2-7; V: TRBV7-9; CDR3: CASSPPPGVYEQYF; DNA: TGTGCCAGCAGCCCTCCACCGGGCGTCTACGAGCAGTACTTC
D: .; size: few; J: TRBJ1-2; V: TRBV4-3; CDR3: CASSQVRGWDGYTF; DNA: TGCGCCAGCAGCCAAGTCAGGGGATGGGATGGCTACACCTTC
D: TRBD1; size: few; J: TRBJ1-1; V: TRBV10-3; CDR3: CAISDIVQGGTEAFF; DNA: TGTGCCATCAGTGACATCGTCCAGGGGGGGACTGAAGCTTTCTTT
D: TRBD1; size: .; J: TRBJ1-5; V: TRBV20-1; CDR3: CSARTGGINQPQHF; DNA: TGCAGTGCTAGGACAGGGGGCATCAATCAGCCCCAGCATTTT
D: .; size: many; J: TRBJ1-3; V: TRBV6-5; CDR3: CASSYERRGNTIYF; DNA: TGTGCCAGCAGTTACGAGAGAAGGGGAAACACCATATATTTT
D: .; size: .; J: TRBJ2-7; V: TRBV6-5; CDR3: CASSYSPGTDSYEQYF; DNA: TGTGCCAGCAGTTACTCCCCCGGGACCGACTCCTACGAGCAGTACTTC
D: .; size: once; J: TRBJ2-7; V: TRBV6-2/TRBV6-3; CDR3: CASSYGQYF; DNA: TGTGCCAGCAGTTACGGGCAGTACTTC
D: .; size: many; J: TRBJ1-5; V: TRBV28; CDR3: CASSHKSGNQPQHF; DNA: TGTGCCAGCAGTCACAAATCAGGCAATCAGCCCCAGCATTTT